These 23 T cell receptor beta chains came from one sample sequenced in a study of blood T cells in healthy people across ages. PCR was performed a second time for about 7 to 12 cycles using a sample-barcoded 5' primer and a J-beta primer mix. Via MiXCR, TCRdb re-called the 5' RACE reads, giving one row per CDR3 protein. The sample holds over 1,300,000 distinct CDR3 sequences, around 59% seen once. Sequenced sample: blood. Source of these receptors: a man between 18 and 29 years old in good health.

This clonotype was observed a few times. V gene TRBV7-2 combines with J gene TRBJ1-6; D is unclear. Germline-derived CDR1 and CDR2 are SGHTA and FQGNSA. There are 16 residues in the CDR3. Trimming shortened V by 6 bases and J by 12 bases, and 24 bases separated the two germline ends. DNA of the CDR3: TGTGCCAGCAGTCCAATCGTCGGTTATGCGAGGGTACCCCTCCACTTT. Amino acids: CASSPIVGYARVPLHF.

This clonotype was seen a handful of times. This chain links TRBV29-1 with TRBJ2-7; 9 positions agree with TRBD1. CDR3 length: 15 residues. The junction had 10 bases not matched to a gene; V was cut back by 7 bases and J by 0 bases. The germline CDR1 and CDR2 sequences are SQVTM and ANQGSEA. Written as DNA, the CDR3 is TGCAGCGCGAACAGGGGGCCTCTGGGCTCCTACGAGCAGTACTTC. Translating gives CSANRGPLGSYEQYF.

The V and J genes are TRBV5-1 and TRBJ2-7; maybe TRBD1 (6 bases). Trimming stripped 0 bases from V and 1 base from J, with 14 bases between. From germline, CDR1 is SGHRS and CDR2 YFSETQ. The CDR3 spans 16 residues. CDR3 residues: CASSLALGALSYEQYF. CDR3 coding DNA: TGCGCCAGCAGCTTGGCCCTGGGGGCCTTGTCCTACGAGCAGTACTTC.

This rearrangement joins TRBV11-2 to TRBJ2-7; no firm D call. The CDR3 has 14 residues. V was clipped by 0 bases and J by 2 bases, with 8 bases between them. Germline values: CDR1 SGHAT, CDR2 FQNNGV. The CDR3 loop reads CASSLEGRTYEQYF. In DNA, the CDR3 is TGTGCCAGCAGCTTAGAAGGCAGAACCTACGAGCAGTACTTC.

CDR3 sequence reads: CSVGETTDTQYF. CDR3 in DNA: TGCAGCGTTGGAGAAACTACAGATACGCAGTATTTT. V and J are TRBV29-1 and TRBJ2-3, with unresolved D. V was trimmed by 4 bases and J by 3 bases, leaving 8 bases between them. CDR3 size: 12 residues. The germline CDR1 and CDR2 sequences are SQVTM and ANQGSEA.

This clonotype was found once. The V and J genes are TRBV28 and TRBJ2-7, with D possibly being TRBD2 (6 bases). The CDR3 is 16 residues long. The ends were cut back, 3 bases at V and 2 bases at J, with 17 bases in the middle. CDR1 and CDR2 from the germline V gene are MDHEN and SYDVKM. The chain's CDR3 is CASSFVGRESPYEQYF. CDR3 in DNA: TGTGCCAGCAGTTTCGTTGGTCGGGAGTCCCCCTACGAGCAGTACTTC.

V usage is TRBV6-2 or TRBV6-3 and J usage is TRBJ1-2, with D possibly being TRBD1 (6 bases). The germline V gene encodes CDR1 MNHEY and CDR2 SVGEGT. Trimming left V 8 bases short and J 5 bases short, with 15 bases between. The CDR3 totals 13 residues. CDR3: CASGGGDQYGYTF. CDR3 in DNA: TGTGCCAGCGGCGGGGGCGACCAATATGGCTACACCTTC.

This clonotype occurred a few times. This chain joins TRBV20-1 and TRBJ2-7, with 11 bases identical to TRBD2. CDR1 DFQATT and CDR2 SNEGSKA come from the germline V gene (reference sequence). The junction had 8 bases not matched to a gene; V was cut back by 3 bases and J by 4 bases. CDR3 length equals 15 residues. The CDR3 nucleotides are TGCAGTGCTAGCCACTCTAGCGGGAGGTCTTACGAGCAGTACTTC. It yields the protein CSASHSSGRSYEQYF.

The chain is built from TRBV3-1 and TRBJ2-3; TRBD2 agrees at 9 bases. The CDR3 is 14 residues long. Trimming took 7 bases from V and 2 from J; bases not matched to a gene: 4. Germline V gives CDR1 LGHDT, CDR2 YNNKEL (reference sequence). DNA for the CDR3: TGTGCCAGCATCTCTAGCGGGACCACAGATACGCAGTATTTT. Its protein is CASISSGTTDTQYF.

This clonotype occurred many times. The chain carries TRBV25-1 and TRBJ2-4; D uncertain. The V gene's germline CDR1 is MGHDK and CDR2 SYGVNS. Trimming shortened V by 3 bases and J by 6 bases, and 9 bases separated the two germline ends. The CDR3 length is 13 residues. CDR3 residues: CASSEHPINIQYF. The CDR3 coding sequence is TGTGCCAGCAGTGAGCACCCAATAAACATTCAGTACTTC.

This clonotype was seen more than once but under ten times. This chain links TRBV13 with TRBJ2-4; 12 bases line up with TRBD2. The last part of the DNA fits TRBJ2-7 better; the J call may be wrong. This CDR3 comprises 15 residues. CDR1 is PRHDT and CDR2 is FYEKMQ in the germline V gene (reference sequence). The CDR3 reads CASSGGSSGGDEQYF. For the CDR3, the DNA is TGTGCCAGCAGTGGAGGGTCTAGCGGGGGGGACGAGCAGTACTTC.

The chain carries TRBV30 and TRBJ2-1, with 7 bases matching TRBD2. Germline V gives CDR1 GTSNPN, CDR2 SVGIG (reference sequence). V lost 2 bases and J lost 8; bases outside the gene matches: 3. The CDR3 sequence is 12 residues long. The CDR3 DNA reads as TGTGCCTGGAGTCCCGCGGGGGATGAGCAGTTCTTC. Encoded protein: CAWSPAGDEQFF.

In its sample, this clonotype was seen a few times. CDR3 loop: CASRLGYYNEQFF. In DNA, the CDR3 is TGTGCCAGCCGTTTGGGATATTACAATGAGCAGTTCTTC. The chain is built from TRBV25-1 and TRBJ2-1; D uncertain. This CDR3 comprises 13 residues. Trimming took 8 bases from V and 4 from J, leaving 12 bases between them. In germline, CDR1 is MGHDK, CDR2 SYGVNS.

The CDR3 region has the DNA TGTGCCAGCAGTGACCCGGGACTCCTCTCTGGGGCCAACGTCCTGACTTTC. This translates into CASSDPGLLSGANVLTF. The chain employs TRBV2 and TRBJ2-6, with a possible D match to TRBD2 (6 bases). V was shortened by 3 bases and J by 0 bases, with 12 bases between the two germline ends. CDR1 and CDR2 (germline): SNHLY, FYNNEI. The CDR3 runs 17 residues.

This clonotype was counted between two and nine times. The gene calls are TRBV7-9 and TRBJ2-1; TRBD2 matches 7 bases. CDR3 length: 16 amino acids. V gave up 5 bases and J gave up 0 bases; unmatched junction bases: 7. From germline, CDR1 is SEHNR and CDR2 FQNEAQ (reference sequence). For the CDR3, the DNA is TGTGCCAGCAGCCCCGCTAGCGGAAGCTCCTACAATGAGCAGTTCTTC. This gives the protein CASSPASGSSYNEQFF.

The chain carries TRBV2 and TRBJ1-5, with a weak D call TRBD1 (6 bases). The CDR3 covers 15 residues. CDR1 is SNHLY and CDR2 is FYNNEI in the germline V gene. Between the trimmed V and J ends, which lost 6 bases and 0 bases, there was a span of 12 bases. The CDR3 region has the DNA TGTGCCAGCAGGCTAGGACAGCATAGCAATCAGCCCCAGCATTTT. This codes for CASRLGQHSNQPQHF. Combining the CDR3 with reference TRBV2 and TRBJ1-5 gives the whole variable domain EPEVTQTPSHQVTQMGQEVILRCVPISNHLYFYWYRQILGQKVEFLVSFYNNEISEKSEIFDDQFSVERPDGSNFTLKIRSTKLEDSAMYFCASRLGQHSNQPQHFGDGTRLSIL.

The chain uses TRBV29-1 and TRBJ1-2; TRBD1 is a possible D gene (5 bases). Trimming stripped 6 bases from V and 6 bases from J, with 17 bases between. CDR3 length: 13 amino acids. Germline CDR1 SQVTM, CDR2 ANQGSEA. DNA of the CDR3: TGCAGCGTGTTGACAGTCTCAAACGATGGCTACACCTTC. Protein product: CSVLTVSNDGYTF.

The J gene is TRBJ2-3, the V gene TRBV20-1, with 12 bases matching TRBD1. CDR3 length: 15 amino acids. Trimming at V came to 6 bases and at J to 3 bases, leaving 7 bases not matched to a gene. Germline CDR1 reads DFQATT; CDR2 reads SNEGSKA (reference sequence). This CDR3 reads CSADTGQGATDTQYF. The CDR3 DNA follows: TGCAGTGCGGATACGGGACAGGGGGCTACAGATACGCAGTATTTT.

The chain joins TRBV27 to TRBJ1-4; D is unclear. The CDR3 extends over 16 amino acids. The ends were cut back, 2 bases at V and 0 bases at J, with 10 bases in the middle. Germline V gives CDR1 MNHEY, CDR2 SMNVEV (reference sequence). The CDR3 loop is CASSLVFRATNEKLFF. As DNA, the CDR3 is TGTGCCAGCAGTTTAGTGTTTAGAGCAACTAATGAAAAACTGTTTTTT.

The chain uses TRBV20-1 and TRBJ2-1, with 12 bases matching TRBD2. The V gene end was trimmed by 1 base and the J gene end by 3 bases; junction bases not matched to a gene: 10. Germline CDR1 and CDR2: DFQATT and SNEGSKA (reference sequence). The length of the CDR3 is 18 residues. CDR3 sequence (DNA): TGCAGTGCTAGAGGCCTACCCAGGACTAGCGGGAACTACAATGAGCAGTTCTTC. Translation gives CSARGLPRTSGNYNEQFF.

The chain recombines TRBV12-3 or TRBV12-4 with TRBJ2-5; D unclear. The DNA end is more similar to TRBJ2-1, so the J call may be wrong. The CDR3 is made up of 13 amino acids. CDR3 nucleotide sequence: TGTGCCAGCCTTTATTGGCGGCAAGAGACCCAGTTCTTC. Protein product: CASLYWRQETQFF.

The chain combines TRBV5-1 with TRBJ1-2; D is perhaps TRBD1 (5 bases). Deletions cut 3 bases from V and 1 base from J, with 10 bases between. The CDR3 loop spans 14 amino acids. Per germline, CDR1 SGHRS and CDR2 YFSETQ. The CDR3 sequence is CASSSEGRNYGYTF. CDR3 sequence (DNA): TGCGCCAGCAGCTCCGAGGGGCGTAACTATGGCTACACCTTC.

This chain connects TRBV7-9 to TRBJ1-4, with 7 bases that match TRBD1. The length of the CDR3 is 15 residues. Germline CDR1 reads SEHNR; CDR2 reads FQNEAQ (reference sequence). Trimming at V came to 6 bases and at J to 5 bases, leaving 9 bases not matched to a gene. The CDR3 coding sequence is TGTGCCAGCAGTCAACGGGACAGTGAGAATGAAAAACTGTTTTTT. Its translation is CASSQRDSENEKLFF.